The T cell receptor (beta chain) under discussion was sequenced for a study of CD8+ T cells in alopecia areata. Study results and caveats: Tofacitinib significantly decreased scalp clonality and expanded CD8+ clones among top 100.

As regards this clone: Its target is unknown.

cDNA reverse transcribed from extracted RNA served as the sequencing template. Sequencing used immunoSEQ multiplex PCR; TCRdb keeps in-frame clones, though not all of them. The data show roughly 100,000 clones, about nine tenths seen once. Germline V gene lookup returns CDR1 SQVTM and CDR2 ANQGSEA. This CDR3 is 12 amino acids long. Treatment: oral pan-JAK inhibitor, 5-10 mg twice daily. The sequences come from CD8+ T cells sorted from blood, collected at approximately week 30, from a patient treated with tofacitinib. The chain has TRBV29-1 and TRBJ2-5, with a tentative D call TRBD1 (6 bases). TRBJ2-7 matches the DNA end more closely, so the J call is doubtful. This receptor was obtained from a human donor with alopecia areata. This CDR3 reads CSVDAGEHEQYF. CDR3 DNA sequence: TGCAGCGTGGACGCAGGGGAGCACGAGCAGTACTTC.